This entry lists 21 T cell receptor beta chains sequenced from one sample in a study of T cells in localized non-small cell lung cancer. This table comes from immunoSEQ multiplex PCR, and its TCRdb copy is limited to in-frame clones, with some not included. The data contain fewer than 40,000 clones, around 93% of them seen just once; the ten biggest clones take up approximately 7.9%. Sequences were derived from peripheral blood, sampled before any cancer treatment. These receptors were obtained from a female donor aged 60 or older with stage I lung adenocarcinoma.

The chain uses TRBV28 and TRBJ1-2; 9 nucleotides align to TRBD1. This CDR3 has 15 residues. V was pared by 8 bases and J by 5 bases, with 12 bases of the junction left unmatched. Per germline, CDR1 MDHEN and CDR2 SYDVKM. CDR3 sequence (DNA): TGTGCCAGCGGATATCCAAGGACAGGGGATTATGGCTACACCTTC. Encoded protein: CASGYPRTGDYGYTF.

The J gene is TRBJ2-3, the V gene TRBV11-3, with 8 positions matching TRBD2. Germline CDR1 and CDR2: SGHNT and YENEEA. CDR3 length equals 17 residues. V trimming: 5 bases; J trimming: 2 bases; junction bases outside the gene matches: 12. CDR3 sequence reads: CASSHSPTSGLTDTQYF. For the CDR3, the DNA is TGTGCCAGCAGCCACTCTCCCACTAGCGGCCTCACAGATACGCAGTATTTT. The full variable domain, rest sourced from reference TRBV11-3 and TRBJ2-3, is EAGVVQSPRYKIIEKKQPVAFWCNPISGHNTLYWYLQNLGQGPELLIRYENEEAVDDSQLPKDRFSAERLKGVDSTLKIQPAELGDSAVYLCASSHSPTSGLTDTQYFGPGTRLTVL.

The chain employs TRBV11-3 and TRBJ2-1; possible D gene TRBD1, 6 bases. This CDR3 is 14 amino acids long. CDR1 is SGHNT, CDR2 YENEEA, per germline. Trimming removed 5 bases at V and 7 bases at J, with 15 bases between. This chain's CDR3 is CASSPGTPKNEQFF. The DNA for the CDR3 is TGTGCCAGCAGCCCCGGGACACCGAAGAATGAGCAGTTCTTC.

The rearrangement uses TRBV7-9 and TRBJ1-3; no clear D. Trimming shortened V by 1 base and J by 0 bases, and 13 bases separated the two germline ends. Germline CDR1 SEHNR, CDR2 FQNEAQ (reference sequence). This CDR3 spans 17 amino acids. For the CDR3, the DNA is TGTGCCAGCAGCTTAGACGCGAGACCCCTCTCTGGAAACACCATATATTTT. Translation: CASSLDARPLSGNTIYF.

The genes are TRBV10-1 and TRBJ1-1; TRBD1 matches 8 bases. CDR3 length equals 19 residues. V lost 7 bases, J lost 1 base, and 20 bases stayed unmatched. The germline gives CDR1 WNHNN, CDR2 SYGVQD (reference sequence). The CDR3 coding sequence is TGCGCCAGCAAAGGGGGGGACAGGCATCGCCCTCTTAAGAACACTGAAGCTTTCTTT. Its translation is CASKGGDRHRPLKNTEAFF.

The chain is built from TRBV6-4 and TRBJ2-1, with 11 bases that match TRBD2. V shed 0 bases, J shed 8 bases, and the junction held 6 bases outside the gene matches. The V gene's germline CDR1 is MRHNA and CDR2 SNTAGT. This CDR3 region has 16 residues. CDR3 residues: CASSDSFSGGADEQFF. CDR3 DNA: TGTGCCAGCAGTGACTCATTTAGCGGGGGGGCGGATGAGCAGTTCTTC.

The chain combines TRBV7-3 with TRBJ2-2, with D unclear. Trimming removed 5 bases at V and 7 bases at J, with 11 bases between. CDR1 is SGHTA, CDR2 FQGTGA, per germline. The CDR3 is made up of 13 amino acids. CDR3 bases: TGTGCCAGCAGCCCTGTGGGCGGCGGGGAGCTGTTTTTT. Its protein product is CASSPVGGGELFF.

The rearrangement uses TRBV28 and TRBJ1-2, with TRBD1 as a possible D gene (5 bases). This CDR3 comprises 12 residues. The germline V gene has CDR1 MDHEN and CDR2 SYDVKM. Trimming cost V 11 bases and J 4 bases, with 14 bases left between them. Here the CDR3 DNA reads TGTGCCCTTAACAGGTGGAGCTATGGCTACACCTTC. Translation gives CALNRWSYGYTF.

The J gene is TRBJ2-5, the V gene TRBV6-4; tentative D call: TRBD2 (6 bases). The CDR3 loop spans 11 amino acids. Germline CDR1 MRHNA, CDR2 SNTAGT. Trimming pared 8 bases from V and 5 bases from J, leaving 9 bases between. CDR3 sequence reads: CASPRGETQYF. CDR3 DNA: TGTGCCAGCCCACGGGGGGAGACCCAGTACTTC.

The V gene is TRBV7-9, the J gene TRBJ1-1; 8 nucleotides match TRBD1. From germline, CDR1 is SEHNR and CDR2 FQNEAQ (reference sequence). The junction had 11 bases not matched to a gene; V was cut back by 3 bases and J by 5 bases. This CDR3 spans 16 amino acids. CDR3 sequence reads: CASSFKQLTGGTEAFF. The CDR3 nucleotides are TGTGCCAGCAGCTTCAAACAGCTAACAGGGGGGACTGAAGCTTTCTTT.

The chain has TRBV7-2 and TRBJ1-5; TRBD1 is a possible D gene (6 bases). V lost 1 base, J lost 4 bases, and 11 bases lay in between. The CDR3 consists of 15 residues. Germline V lookup: CDR1 SGHTA, CDR2 FQGNSA. CDR3 bases: TGTGCCAGCAGCTTAGAAGACAGGCCAAATCAGCCCCAGCATTTT. Translating it yields CASSLEDRPNQPQHF.

The rearrangement uses TRBV2 and TRBJ1-5; 7 positions agree with TRBD1. This CDR3 is built from 16 residues. V gave up 6 bases and J gave up 2 bases; unmatched junction bases: 10. Germline lookup yields CDR1 SNHLY and CDR2 FYNNEI. The CDR3 loop reads CASSDTGTAGNQPQHF. CDR3 sequence (DNA): TGTGCCAGCAGCGATACCGGGACAGCAGGCAATCAGCCCCAGCATTTT.

This clone was seen once. The V call is TRBV27, the J call TRBJ1-3, with a weak D call TRBD1 (5 bases). Germline CDR1 and CDR2: MNHEY and SMNVEV (reference sequence). V was trimmed by 2 bases and J by 3 bases, leaving 8 bases between them. This CDR3 contains 14 residues. The CDR3 spells CASSLKGVGNTIYF. Written as DNA, the CDR3 is TGTGCCAGCAGTTTAAAAGGGGTTGGAAACACCATATATTTT.

The CDR3 region is CSVEVQGSGELFF. In DNA, the CDR3 is TGCAGCGTTGAAGTCCAGGGGTCCGGGGAGCTGTTTTTT. V is TRBV29-1 and J is TRBJ2-2, with D possibly being TRBD1 (6 bases). Germline values: CDR1 SQVTM, CDR2 ANQGSEA. The CDR3 has 13 amino acids. V gave up 1 base and J gave up 6 bases, with 9 bases separating them.

The V and J genes are TRBV13 and TRBJ2-1; 9 bases are a match to TRBD2. The CDR3 sequence is 16 residues long. V was clipped by 1 base and J by 7 bases; unmatched bases: 8. Per the germline V gene, CDR1 is PRHDT and CDR2 is FYEKMQ (reference sequence). The CDR3 sequence is CASSLVSGRAGNEQFF. The CDR3 DNA is TGTGCCAGCAGCTTAGTTAGCGGGAGAGCGGGGAATGAGCAGTTCTTC.

The chain is built from TRBV30 and TRBJ2-7, with D unclear. The ends were cut back, 7 bases at V and 1 base at J, with 17 bases in the middle. CDR1 is GTSNPN and CDR2 is SVGIG in the germline V gene (reference sequence). The length of the CDR3 is 14 residues. CDR3 nucleotides: TGTGCCTTGGGCACTGGGTCCCTATCCTACGAGCAGTACTTC. As protein: CALGTGSLSYEQYF.

The genes are TRBV2 and TRBJ1-1, with TRBD1 as a possible D gene (5 bases). CDR1 and CDR2 (germline): SNHLY, FYNNEI. V was cut by 4 bases and J by 5 bases, with 5 bases left in between. This CDR3 region has 11 residues. As DNA, the CDR3 is TGTGCCAGCAGTGGGGGGACTGAAGCTTTCTTT. This translates into CASSGGTEAFF. Variable domain in full (rest from reference TRBV2 and TRBJ1-1): EPEVTQTPSHQVTQMGQEVILRCVPISNHLYFYWYRQILGQKVEFLVSFYNNEISEKSEIFDDQFSVERPDGSNFTLKIRSTKLEDSAMYFCASSGGTEAFFGQGTRLTVV.

The gene calls are TRBV28 and TRBJ2-1; TRBD1 matches at 10 bases. The J segment lost 3 bases and the V segment lost 5 bases, leaving 7 bases of the junction unmatched. The germline gives CDR1 MDHEN, CDR2 SYDVKM. The CDR3 spans 16 residues. CDR3: CASSGGRDRGYNEQFF. In DNA form, the CDR3 reads TGTGCCAGCAGTGGAGGCCGGGACAGGGGCTACAATGAGCAGTTCTTC.

The chain has TRBV6-1 and TRBJ2-5; D is perhaps TRBD1 (5 bases). V lost 4 bases, J lost 3 bases, and 9 bases lay in between. Germline V CDR1 and CDR2: MNHNS, SASEGT. There are 13 residues in the CDR3. Here the CDR3 reads CASSVGPKETQYF. CDR3 coding DNA: TGTGCCAGCAGTGTGGGGCCCAAAGAGACCCAGTACTTC.

The rearrangement joins TRBV5-1 to TRBJ1-5; D perhaps matches TRBD1 (5 bases). This CDR3 spans 13 amino acids. Trimming pared 6 bases from V and 5 bases from J, leaving 12 bases between. Germline V lookup: CDR1 SGHRS, CDR2 YFSETQ. The CDR3 bases are TGCGCCAGCATGCCAGGGCCTGATCAGCCCCAGCATTTT. It yields the protein CASMPGPDQPQHF.

The genes are TRBV19 and TRBJ1-2; 7 positions agree with TRBD1. This CDR3 comprises 15 residues. Germline lookup yields CDR1 LNHDA and CDR2 SQIVND (reference sequence). V was pared by 7 bases and J by 1 base, with 9 bases of the junction left unmatched. CDR3 sequence (DNA): TGTGCCAGTATCCGGGACAGTTTTTTTAACTATGGCTACACCTTC. This sequence encodes CASIRDSFFNYGYTF.